These 18 T cell receptor beta chains came from one sample sequenced in a study of blood T cells in healthy people across ages. Through a sample-barcoded 5' primer and a J-beta primer mix, a second PCR was run for roughly 7 to 11 cycles. TCRdb re-derived calls from the 5' RACE reads in MiXCR, one entry per CDR3 protein. The table lists over 600,000 distinct CDR3 sequences, roughly 21% of them singletons. Sequences were obtained from blood. The receptor source for this set is a man in his 70s in good health.

The rearrangement joins TRBV28 to TRBJ1-4; 7 bases align to TRBD1. This CDR3 is built from 16 residues. Germline V lookup: CDR1 MDHEN, CDR2 SYDVKM. V trimming: 6 bases; J trimming: 7 bases; junction bases outside the gene matches: 14. In DNA form, the CDR3 reads TGTGCCAGCAGCGGTGGGTCCAGGGGGAGCCTTGAAAAACTGTTTTTT. Its protein product is CASSGGSRGSLEKLFF. Full variable domain (rest looked up from reference TRBV28 and TRBJ1-4): DVKVTQSSRYLVKRTGEKVFLECVQDMDHENMFWYRQDPGLGLRLIYFSYDVKMKEKGDIPEGYSVSREKKERFSLILESASTNQTSMYLCASSGGSRGSLEKLFFGSGTQLSVL.

This chain connects TRBV10-2 to TRBJ2-7; 9 bases fit TRBD1. The germline V gene has CDR1 WSHSY and CDR2 SAAADI. V was pared by 4 bases and J by 6 bases, with 4 bases of the junction left unmatched. CDR3 length equals 13 residues. CDR3 DNA: TGCGCCAGCAGTGGACAGGGGGGCTCCGAGCAGTACTTC. Translation: CASSGQGGSEQYF.

This chain joins TRBV28 and TRBJ1-6; D is unresolved. V was pared by 4 bases and J by 7 bases, with 5 bases between. Germline CDR1 and CDR2: MDHEN and SYDVKM. This CDR3 is 12 amino acids long. In DNA form, the CDR3 reads TGTGCCAGCAGTTATATGAATTCACCCCTCCACTTT. This sequence encodes CASSYMNSPLHF.

This clonotype was seen only a few times. The chain employs TRBV20-1 and TRBJ2-3; 10 positions agree with TRBD2. The CDR3 runs 15 residues. Germline V gives CDR1 DFQATT, CDR2 SNEGSKA (reference sequence). The junction had 9 bases not matched to a gene; V was cut back by 5 bases and J by 4 bases. The CDR3 nucleotides read TGCAGTGCTGAAACCGGGACTAGCGTCGCAGATACGCAGTATTTT. It translates to CSAETGTSVADTQYF.

This clonotype was seen at least ten times. V usage is TRBV28 and J usage is TRBJ2-7, with TRBD2 matching over 11 bases. This CDR3 has 16 residues. The germline CDR1 and CDR2 sequences are MDHEN and SYDVKM. The junction had 6 bases not matched to a gene; V was cut back by 3 bases and J by 2 bases. As DNA, the CDR3 is TGTGCCAGCAGTTTTTCTATGACTAGCGGGACCTACGAGCAGTACTTC. This gives the protein CASSFSMTSGTYEQYF.

About this clonotype: A junction boundary mismatches the germline segment, possibly from a read error. The chain has TRBV5-6 and TRBJ1-3; possible D gene TRBD1, 6 bases. Germline V lookup: CDR1 SGHDT, CDR2 YYEEEE. The length of the CDR3 is 14 residues. The CDR3 nucleotides are TGTGCCAGCAGCTACGGGACAAGAGGAAACGCCATATATTTT. Translated, it gives CASSYGTRGNAIYF. Full variable domain (remainder filled in from reference TRBV5-6 and TRBJ1-3): DAGVTQSPTHLIKTRGQQVTLRCSPKSGHDTVSWYQQALGQGPQFIFQYYEEEERQRGNFPDRFSGHQFPNYSSELNVNALLLGDSALYLCASSYGTRGNAIYFGEGSWLTVV.

This clonotype occurred a few times. The chain has TRBV5-6 and TRBJ2-3; no reliable D call. The CDR3 consists of 11 residues. Deletions cut 4 bases from V and 7 bases from J, with 7 bases between. Germline V gives CDR1 SGHDT, CDR2 YYEEEE. CDR3 in DNA: TGTGCCAGCAGCCGTACAAATACGCAGTATTTT. Its protein product is CASSRTNTQYF.

This clonotype was counted a few times. V and J are TRBV4-1 and TRBJ2-7, with D perhaps matching TRBD1 (6 bases). The CDR3 covers 15 residues. The V and J ends lost 0 bases and 8 bases respectively, with 17 bases between them. Per the germline V gene, CDR1 is MGHRA and CDR2 is YSYEKL. In DNA form, the CDR3 reads TGCGCCAGCAGCCAAGACCCTTCGGACAGCTTGCAGCAGTACTTC. Encoded protein: CASSQDPSDSLQQYF.

This chain joins TRBV5-1 and TRBJ2-5; perhaps TRBD1 as D (6 bases). The DNA end lines up better with TRBJ2-7; the J call may be wrong. CDR3 size: 13 residues. The germline V gene has CDR1 SGHRS and CDR2 YFSETQ. The CDR3: CASSPGHNYEQYF. DNA of the CDR3: TGCGCCAGCAGCCCGGGACATAACTACGAGCAGTACTTC.

In its sample, this clonotype was seen a few times. The genes are TRBV5-1 and TRBJ2-3; D is uncertain. Germline V lookup: CDR1 SGHRS, CDR2 YFSETQ. Trimming shortened V by 1 base and J by 4 bases, and 7 bases separated the two germline ends. The CDR3 runs 13 residues. CDR3 sequence (DNA): TGCGCCAGCAGCTTGTCTATCGCAGATACGCAGTATTTT. Protein product: CASSLSIADTQYF. The whole variable domain, filled in from reference TRBV5-1 and TRBJ2-3, reads KAGVTQTPRYLIKTRGQQVTLSCSPISGHRSVSWYQQTPGQGLQFLFEYFSETQRNKGNFPGRFSGRQFSNSRSEMNVSTLELGDSALYLCASSLSIADTQYFGPGTRLTVL.

On this clonotype: The germline gene is not matched at one end of the junction; a read error may be the cause. This chain joins TRBV20-1 and TRBJ1-2; D is unclear. This CDR3 spans 15 amino acids. Germline-derived CDR1 and CDR2 are DFQATT and SNEGSKA (reference sequence). In DNA form, the CDR3 reads TGCTGTGCCCGGAGGGCCTCCTCAGCTAACTATGGCTACACCTTC. Translated: CCARRASSANYGYTF.

This clonotype was found a few times. The rearrangement links TRBV7-2 to TRBJ2-7, with 7 bases fitting TRBD1. The V and J ends lost 3 bases and 0 bases, in that order; junction bases with no gene match: 5. Germline assignment: CDR1 SGHTA and CDR2 FQGNSA. The CDR3 is 15 amino acids. The CDR3 reads CASSLAGTDSYEQYF. In DNA form, the CDR3 reads TGTGCCAGCAGCTTGGCCGGGACAGACTCCTACGAGCAGTACTTC.

About this clonotype itself: The junction differs from germline at one of its ends, possibly a read error. The chain employs TRBV6-1 and TRBJ2-7; D is undetermined. The V gene's germline CDR1 is MNHNS and CDR2 SASEGT. The CDR3 length is 13 residues. CDR3 nucleotides: TGTGCCGGCAGTGAGGCCGGACCCTACGAGCAGTACTTC. Residues: CAGSEAGPYEQYF.

This clonotype was seen once. This CDR3 reads CSATSGKLYEQYF. The DNA for the CDR3 is TGCAGTGCAACTAGCGGGAAATTATACGAGCAGTACTTC. The chain joins TRBV20-1 to TRBJ2-7; the match to TRBD2 covers 10 bases. The CDR3 has 13 residues. With 6 bases clipped from V and 4 bases from J, the junction kept 6 bases outside the gene matches. Germline assignment: CDR1 DFQATT and CDR2 SNEGSKA (reference sequence).

The rearrangement joins TRBV2 to TRBJ2-1; D remains ambiguous. Trimming pared 0 bases from V and 5 bases from J, leaving 2 bases between. This CDR3 comprises 12 residues. CDR1 and CDR2 (germline): SNHLY, FYNNEI. In nucleotides, the CDR3 is TGTGCCAGCAGTGAAGCGAACAATGAGCAGTTCTTC. It encodes CASSEANNEQFF.

The chain links TRBV11-2 to TRBJ2-7, with 7 bases identical to TRBD2. This CDR3 is built from 14 residues. The J segment lost 6 bases and the V segment lost 6 bases, leaving 11 bases of the junction unmatched. The germline CDR1 and CDR2 sequences are SGHAT and FQNNGV. The CDR3 sequence is CASRVGGSRGEQYF. CDR3 nucleotide sequence: TGTGCCAGCAGGGTAGGCGGGAGTAGAGGCGAGCAGTACTTC.

V gene TRBV6-1 combines with J gene TRBJ2-3; 7 bases match TRBD1. Losses at the gene ends were 4 bases for V and 5 bases for J; bases not matched to a gene: 3. Germline-derived CDR1 and CDR2 are MNHNS and SASEGT. The CDR3 length is 13 residues. CDR3 protein: CASSGQGIDTQYF. The CDR3 DNA follows: TGTGCCAGCAGTGGACAGGGTATAGATACGCAGTATTTT.

The table lists this clonotype with a count of one. V gene TRBV5-8 combines with J gene TRBJ2-1; 10 bases map to TRBD2. The germline V gene encodes CDR1 SGHTS and CDR2 YDEGEE. This CDR3 is built from 17 residues. J was trimmed by 7 bases and V by 2 bases; bases with no gene match: 12. The CDR3 bases are TGTGCCAGCAGCTTTGGGCTAGCGGGAGCAACTAGGAATGAGCAGTTCTTC. It is translated as CASSFGLAGATRNEQFF. Variable domain in full (rest from reference TRBV5-8 and TRBJ2-1): EAGVTQSPTHLIKTRGQQATLRCSPISGHTSVYWYQQALGLGLQFLLWYDEGEERNRGNFPPRFSGRQFPNYSSELNVNALELEDSALYLCASSFGLAGATRNEQFFGPGTRLTVL.